This TCR beta chain was sequenced during a study of T cell changes during pregnancy in multiple sclerosis. This clone was counted once. V lost 4 bases, J lost 0 bases, and 16 bases lay in between. The CDR3 runs 16 residues. Looked up from germline, CDR1 is MGHRA and CDR2 is YSYEKL. TCRdb's table, derived via immunoSEQ multiplex PCR, lists solely in-frame clones and lacks some. Of fewer than 20,000 clones listed, 85% to 90% are singletons. The clonotype originates from a female donor with multiple sclerosis, enrolled in a pregnancy study. This chain connects TRBV4-1 to TRBJ2-7, with D hard to call. The input for sequencing was CD8+ T cells from peripheral blood mononuclear cells, taken after pregnancy. CDR3 loop: CASSPTSLGSSYEQYF. The DNA for the CDR3 is TGCGCCAGCAGCCCGACGTCCCTAGGAAGCTCCTACGAGCAGTACTTC.